The 32 T cell receptor beta chains below were found in one sample sequenced in a study of cytomegalovirus exposure and HLA in healthy donors. PCR involved 60 Vbeta and 13 Jbeta primers. The assay was immunoSEQ multiplex PCR, and TCRdb's table has in-frame clones only and misses some. The table lists 150,000 to 200,000 clones. Sequencing was done on a sample of PBMCs. The receptor source for this set is a man aged 25 to 40 in good health and CMV-seronegative.

V and J are TRBV30 and TRBJ1-1, with a possible D match to TRBD1 (5 bases). Per germline, CDR1 GTSNPN and CDR2 SVGIG (reference sequence). With 5 bases removed from V and 5 bases from J, the gap between germline ends came to 15 bases. CDR3 length: 13 amino acids. CDR3: CAWAMTGGTEAFF. The CDR3 coding sequence is TGTGCCTGGGCAATGACCGGGGGGACTGAAGCTTTCTTT.

This rearrangement joins TRBV29-1 to TRBJ2-2, with TRBD2 identical over 12 bases. J was trimmed by 6 bases and V by 5 bases; bases with no gene match: 7. CDR1 is SQVTM, CDR2 ANQGSEA, per germline. CDR3 length equals 15 residues. The CDR3 nucleotides are TGCAGCGTTAAAACTAGCGGGGGGCCAGCCGGGGAGCTGTTTTTT. It codes for CSVKTSGGPAGELFF.

The chain combines TRBV7-2 with TRBJ2-7; 9 bases agree with TRBD1. With V trimmed by 5 bases and J by 3 bases, 5 bases remained unmatched. The length of the CDR3 is 14 residues. Germline V gene data show CDR1 as SGHTA and CDR2 as FQGNSA. The CDR3 nucleotides read TGTGCCAGCAGCCCGGGACAGGGCAACTACGAGCAGTACTTC. Amino acid sequence: CASSPGQGNYEQYF.

The chain combines TRBV6-5 with TRBJ2-3, with TRBD2 as a possible D gene (6 bases). Trimming stripped 2 bases from V and 3 bases from J, with 15 bases between. Germline V gives CDR1 MNHEY, CDR2 SVGAGI. The CDR3 is 16 amino acids. CDR3 DNA sequence: TGTGCCAGCAGTTACGGCGGGGCGCGAGTGACAGATACGCAGTATTTT. Encoded protein: CASSYGGARVTDTQYF.

The chain couples TRBV28 to TRBJ1-1, with D tentatively TRBD1 (5 bases). CDR3 length: 14 amino acids. V lost 5 bases, J lost 1 base, and 11 bases lay in between. Per the germline V gene, CDR1 is MDHEN and CDR2 is SYDVKM. The chain's CDR3 is CASSAHQGNTEAFF. For the CDR3, the DNA is TGTGCCAGCAGTGCCCACCAGGGGAACACTGAAGCTTTCTTT. Looking up the rest from reference TRBV28 and TRBJ1-1 gives the full variable domain: DVKVTQSSRYLVKRTGEKVFLECVQDMDHENMFWYRQDPGLGLRLIYFSYDVKMKEKGDIPEGYSVSREKKERFSLILESASTNQTSMYLCASSAHQGNTEAFFGQGTRLTVV.

The chain is built from TRBV12-5 and TRBJ2-5, with 8 positions matching TRBD1. The CDR3 runs 15 residues. J lost 5 bases, V lost 7 bases, and 12 bases had no gene match. CDR1 is LGHNT, CDR2 FRNRAP, per germline. The CDR3 bases are TGTGCTAGTGCCTCCCAGGGGGCTCGGGAGGAGACCCAGTACTTC. Amino acid sequence: CASASQGAREETQYF.

CDR3 DNA: TGTGCCAGCAGCCCCCATCTAGCGGGAGGTGTTTTCACTACTTACAATGAGCAGTTCTTC. Protein sequence: CASSPHLAGGVFTTYNEQFF. The chain uses TRBV7-6 and TRBJ2-1, with 11 bases matching TRBD2. The CDR3 totals 20 residues. Per germline, CDR1 SGHVS and CDR2 FNYEAQ. Trimming took 5 bases from V and 4 from J; bases not matched to a gene: 19.

V is TRBV18 and J is TRBJ1-1; possible D gene TRBD1, 5 bases. The V end lost 2 bases, the J end lost 10 bases, and 14 bases lay between the germline ends. Germline V gene sequence: CDR1 KGHSH, CDR2 LQKENI. This CDR3 is built from 13 residues. CDR3: CASSPDSAWGAFF. The CDR3 nucleotides are TGTGCCAGCTCACCAGACAGCGCATGGGGAGCTTTCTTT.

V gene TRBV7-9 combines with J gene TRBJ1-5; TRBD1 agrees at 9 bases. CDR1 and CDR2 (germline): SEHNR, FQNEAQ (reference sequence). J gave up 0 bases and V 5 bases, and 11 bases lay outside the gene matches. The CDR3 sequence is 18 residues long. For the CDR3, the DNA is TGTGCCAGCAGCCCTAGGGGACAGGGATCAAGTAGCAATCAGCCCCAGCATTTT. The encoded protein is CASSPRGQGSSSNQPQHF.

This chain joins TRBV4-1 and TRBJ2-3; 9 nucleotides agree with TRBD2. The CDR3 consists of 17 residues. CDR1 is MGHRA and CDR2 is YSYEKL in the germline V gene. V trimming: 5 bases; J trimming: 0 bases; junction bases outside the gene matches: 9. In DNA, the CDR3 is TGCGCCAGCAGCTACCTATCGACTAGCGGCAGCACAGATACGCAGTATTTT. Encoded protein: CASSYLSTSGSTDTQYF.

V and J are TRBV5-1 and TRBJ2-3; 7 bases line up with TRBD1. CDR3 length: 15 residues. V shed 7 bases and J 0 bases; nucleotides not matched to a gene: 8. The germline V gene encodes CDR1 SGHRS and CDR2 YFSETQ. CDR3 nucleotide sequence: TGCGCCAGCCATCCAGGGGGAGCCAGCACAGATACGCAGTATTTT. It codes for CASHPGGASTDTQYF. The entire variable domain, with the rest obtained from reference TRBV5-1 and TRBJ2-3, is as follows: KAGVTQTPRYLIKTRGQQVTLSCSPISGHRSVSWYQQTPGQGLQFLFEYFSETQRNKGNFPGRFSGRQFSNSRSEMNVSTLELGDSALYLCASHPGGASTDTQYFGPGTRLTVL.

This chain connects TRBV18 to TRBJ1-5, with TRBD1 matching 10 bases. The CDR3 has 17 residues. Trimming took 6 bases from V and 5 from J; bases not matched to a gene: 13. Germline-derived CDR1 and CDR2 are KGHSH and LQKENI. Written as DNA, the CDR3 is TGTGCCAGCTCGCCCCAGGAGGACAGGGGGTTCGATCAGCCCCAGCATTTT. It encodes CASSPQEDRGFDQPQHF.

The chain combines TRBV25-1 with TRBJ1-2; 9 nucleotides align to TRBD1. J was trimmed by 5 bases and V by 5 bases; bases with no gene match: 6. The CDR3 spans 14 residues. The V gene's germline CDR1 is MGHDK and CDR2 SYGVNS. The CDR3 region has the DNA TGTGCCAGCAGTCGGGGGACAGGGACTTATGGCTACACCTTC. Translation gives CASSRGTGTYGYTF.

This chain connects TRBV28 to TRBJ2-6, with 10 bases matching TRBD1. The V gene end was trimmed by 5 bases and the J gene end by 1 base; junction bases not matched to a gene: 11. The CDR3 extends over 19 amino acids. Looked up from germline, CDR1 is MDHEN and CDR2 is SYDVKM. The CDR3 region has the DNA TGTGCCAGCAGTCCGGCATACGGACAGGGGGAGTCTGGGGCCAACGTCCTGACTTTC. Protein sequence: CASSPAYGQGESGANVLTF.

V gene TRBV2 combines with J gene TRBJ1-1; 8 bases fit TRBD1. V lost 9 bases and J lost 2; bases outside the gene matches: 14. Germline V CDR1 and CDR2: SNHLY, FYNNEI. The CDR3 is 16 residues long. The DNA for the CDR3 is TGTGCCAGTCTCCGGACTGGGACAGGATTAAACACTGAAGCTTTCTTT. As protein: CASLRTGTGLNTEAFF.

The chain joins TRBV28 to TRBJ1-5; D is uncertain. The V and J ends lost 6 bases and 3 bases respectively, with 6 bases between them. The CDR3 is made up of 12 amino acids. CDR1 is MDHEN and CDR2 is SYDVKM in the germline V gene. Here the CDR3 reads CASSQINQPQHF. CDR3 sequence (DNA): TGTGCCAGCAGCCAGATCAATCAGCCCCAGCATTTT.

V gene TRBV7-9 combines with J gene TRBJ2-1; 12 bases match TRBD2. V lost 2 bases to trimming and J lost 9 bases; unmatched junction nucleotides: 8. The CDR3 runs to 16 residues. Per the germline V gene, CDR1 is SEHNR and CDR2 is FQNEAQ (reference sequence). The CDR3 loop reads CASSLPSSGRGGEQFF. DNA of the CDR3: TGTGCCAGCAGCTTACCCTCTAGCGGGAGGGGGGGTGAGCAGTTCTTC.

The chain carries TRBV4-1 and TRBJ1-2; TRBD1 agrees at 7 bases. The V gene's germline CDR1 is MGHRA and CDR2 YSYEKL. V shed 2 bases, J shed 4 bases, and the junction held 7 bases outside the gene matches. The CDR3 loop spans 15 amino acids. CDR3: CASSQIDRVAYGYTF. The CDR3 DNA is TGCGCCAGCAGCCAAATTGACAGGGTTGCCTATGGCTACACCTTC.

The chain combines TRBV6-6 with TRBJ1-1; D is unresolved. V was pared by 2 bases and J by 3 bases, with 7 bases between. Germline CDR1 reads MNHNY; CDR2 reads SVGAGI (reference sequence). The CDR3 is made up of 13 amino acids. CDR3 sequence: CASSYDGYTEAFF. Here the CDR3 DNA reads TGTGCCAGCAGTTACGACGGGTACACTGAAGCTTTCTTT.

The chain combines TRBV5-1 with TRBJ1-2; D perhaps matches TRBD1 (5 bases). Per germline, CDR1 SGHRS and CDR2 YFSETQ. Trimming removed 3 bases from V and 7 bases from J, with 16 bases in between. The CDR3 is 14 residues long. The CDR3 sequence is CASSSDSGLPGYTF. CDR3 nucleotide sequence: TGCGCCAGCAGCTCCGACTCAGGGTTACCTGGCTACACCTTC.

DNA of the CDR3: TGTGCCAGCAGCAGGACAGGGGGCGTATGGGAAGCTTTCTTT. This codes for CASSRTGGVWEAFF. The chain uses TRBV6-5 and TRBJ1-1, with TRBD1 identical over 11 bases. CDR1 MNHEY and CDR2 SVGAGI come from the germline V gene. CDR3 length: 14 amino acids. V lost 6 bases to trimming and J lost 8 bases; unmatched junction nucleotides: 8.

The chain uses TRBV2 and TRBJ2-4; TRBD1 agrees at 7 bases. CDR3 length equals 12 residues. V was pared by 11 bases and J by 0 bases, with 1 base of the junction left unmatched. Germline lookup yields CDR1 SNHLY and CDR2 FYNNEI. CDR3: CAEGAAKNIQYF. DNA for the CDR3: TGTGCCGAGGGGGCAGCCAAAAACATTCAGTACTTC.

This chain uses TRBV30 with TRBJ2-7; D perhaps matches TRBD1 (6 bases). The CDR3 length is 13 residues. V was shortened by 2 bases and J by 1 base, with 9 bases between the two germline ends. Germline V gene sequence: CDR1 GTSNPN, CDR2 SVGIG (reference sequence). CDR3: CAWSTDSSYEQYF. CDR3 nucleotide sequence: TGTGCCTGGAGTACGGACAGTTCCTACGAGCAGTACTTC.

The chain combines TRBV12-5 with TRBJ1-1; D remains unclear. Germline V lookup: CDR1 LGHNT, CDR2 FRNRAP. V dropped 8 bases and J dropped 0 bases, with 10 bases sitting between them. The CDR3 has 13 residues. DNA for the CDR3: TGTGCTAGTTTGATAACGGTGAACACTGAAGCTTTCTTT. Protein product: CASLITVNTEAFF.

The gene calls are TRBV14 and TRBJ2-7, with TRBD2 matching over 12 bases. This CDR3 region has 13 residues. Germline V gives CDR1 SGHDN, CDR2 FVKESK. Trimming removed 4 bases from V and 10 bases from J; junction bases left unmatched: 5. In DNA, the CDR3 is TGTGCCAGCAGCCCTAGGACTAGCGGGACTCAGTACTTC. This codes for CASSPRTSGTQYF. The complete variable domain, with remaining parts taken from reference TRBV14 and TRBJ2-7, reads EAGVTQFPSHSVIEKGQTVTLRCDPISGHDNLYWYRRVMGKEIKFLLHFVKESKQDESGMPNNRFLAERTGGTYSTLKVQPAELEDSGVYFCASSPRTSGTQYFGPGTRLTVT.

The chain carries TRBV19 and TRBJ1-5, with 8 bases identical to TRBD1. Germline CDR1 reads LNHDA; CDR2 reads SQIVND (reference sequence). The V segment lost 5 bases and the J segment 2 bases; nucleotides outside the gene matches: 11. This CDR3 contains 17 residues. The CDR3 DNA sequence: TGTGCCAGTAGTGCCCGACAGGGGAGTATTGGCAATCAGCCCCAGCATTTT. It specifies CASSARQGSIGNQPQHF.

The chain is built from TRBV7-9 and TRBJ2-5, with 9 bases fitting TRBD2. With 6 bases clipped from V and 4 bases from J, the junction kept 6 bases outside the gene matches. CDR3 length: 14 amino acids. The germline V gene has CDR1 SEHNR and CDR2 FQNEAQ (reference sequence). DNA of the CDR3: TGTGCCAGCAGTCCTCGTAGCGGGGGAGAGACCCAGTACTTC. Its protein is CASSPRSGGETQYF.

V gene TRBV19 combines with J gene TRBJ2-3; TRBD1 aligns across 8 bases. The V gene's germline CDR1 is LNHDA and CDR2 SQIVND (reference sequence). With 5 bases clipped from V and 0 bases from J, the junction kept 10 bases outside the gene matches. This CDR3 spans 17 amino acids. The CDR3 loop is CASSAGTGSHSTDTQYF. CDR3 nucleotide sequence: TGTGCCAGTAGTGCTGGGACAGGTTCCCATAGCACAGATACGCAGTATTTT. The full variable domain, completed using reference TRBV19 and TRBJ2-3, is DGGITQSPKYLFRKEGQNVTLSCEQNLNHDAMYWYRQDPGQGLRLIYYSQIVNDFQKGDIAEGYSVSREKKESFPLTVTSAQKNPTAFYLCASSAGTGSHSTDTQYFGPGTRLTVL.

This chain joins TRBV6-5 and TRBJ2-7; D gene unclear. The germline CDR1 and CDR2 sequences are MNHEY and SVGAGI. Between the trimmed V and J ends, which lost 2 bases and 4 bases, there was a span of 15 bases. The length of the CDR3 is 15 residues. The DNA for the CDR3 is TGTGCCAGCAGTTACACGACGTCAGGTCGGTACGAGCAGTACTTC. Protein product: CASSYTTSGRYEQYF.

The V gene is TRBV25-1, the J gene TRBJ2-2; D unclear. Trimming shortened V by 7 bases and J by 5 bases, and 8 bases separated the two germline ends. This CDR3 contains 12 residues. Germline V lookup: CDR1 MGHDK, CDR2 SYGVNS. The CDR3 protein is CASTLGTGELFF. CDR3 DNA: TGTGCCAGCACCCTCGGGACCGGGGAGCTGTTTTTT.

This chain uses TRBV11-2 with TRBJ1-2, with D unresolved. V was cut by 0 bases and J by 8 bases, with 10 bases left in between. The CDR3 has 13 amino acids. Germline loops: CDR1 SGHAT, CDR2 FQNNGV. CDR3: CASSLDVGRGYTF. The CDR3 nucleotides are TGTGCCAGCAGCTTAGACGTGGGGAGAGGCTACACCTTC.

J is TRBJ1-2 and V is TRBV4-2; D unresolved. This CDR3 spans 16 amino acids. The V end was cut by 1 base, the J end by 0 bases, with 12 bases between. CDR1 and CDR2 (germline): LGHNA, YNFKEQ. The DNA of the CDR3 is TGTGCCAGCAGCCAAGTTCAGGCCGGTTCTAACTATGGCTACACCTTC. Its translation is CASSQVQAGSNYGYTF.